This T cell receptor beta chain came from a study of CD8+CD57+ T cells in acquired aplastic anemia. Study-wide background: DNA recovered from sorted CD4+ and CD8+ cells had a mean of 3.2 ug. The study obtained 8.5 million to 12 million reads on average for CD4+ cells from healthy donors.

Profiling of TCR beta VDJ combinations and CDR3 sequences used genomic DNA as template. TCRdb fed the reads into MiXCR, producing one record per CDR3 protein. The table has 150,000 to 200,000 distinct CDR3 sequences, 63% seen once. Whole-study findings and limits: About 28 sequences, all CD8+ CDR3, were shared between patients and controls.

Germline CDR1 is DFQATT and CDR2 is SNEGSKA (reference sequence). The junction had 6 bases not matched to a gene; V was cut back by 2 bases and J by 6 bases. The CDR3 covers 13 residues. As for this clonotype: The antigen is undetermined.

Sequences were obtained from sorted CD4+, CD8+, or CD8+CD57+ T cells (not recorded which) from PBMCs. This TCR came from a human donor in good health. V gene TRBV20-1 combines with J gene TRBJ2-7; 8 bases are shared with TRBD1. DNA for the CDR3: TGCAGTGCTAGATCTCGGACAGGGCGCGAGCAGTACTTC. Encoded protein: CSARSRTGREQYF.